The source of this T cell receptor beta chain is a study of T cell responses to AZD1222 COVID-19 vaccine. Broader study findings: Spike as a whole was targeted by vaccine-associated CD4 TCRs, dominant at 160-218 and 743-854. Elevations in Spike-specific TCR breadth and depth followed administration of two AZD1222 doses.

Assay used: immunoSEQ multiplex PCR; TCRdb lists only in-frame clones, some missing. The data hold some 81,000 clones, with 75% to 95% observed a single time. Turning to this clone: Its specificity is unknown.

The CDR3 is made up of 10 amino acids. V lost 6 bases and J 13 bases, leaving 13 bases between the germline ends. Germline CDR1 reads DFQATT; CDR2 reads SNEGSKA (reference sequence). The chain uses TRBV20-1 and TRBJ1-5, with a tentative D call TRBD1 (5 bases). The sample here was peripheral blood, taken 28 days after the second AZD1222 dose. This TCR was recovered from an adult who received the AZD1222 COVID-19 vaccine. The CDR3 DNA follows: TGCAGTGCGCCTCAGGGTAGTCAGCATTTT. This sequence encodes CSAPQGSQHF.